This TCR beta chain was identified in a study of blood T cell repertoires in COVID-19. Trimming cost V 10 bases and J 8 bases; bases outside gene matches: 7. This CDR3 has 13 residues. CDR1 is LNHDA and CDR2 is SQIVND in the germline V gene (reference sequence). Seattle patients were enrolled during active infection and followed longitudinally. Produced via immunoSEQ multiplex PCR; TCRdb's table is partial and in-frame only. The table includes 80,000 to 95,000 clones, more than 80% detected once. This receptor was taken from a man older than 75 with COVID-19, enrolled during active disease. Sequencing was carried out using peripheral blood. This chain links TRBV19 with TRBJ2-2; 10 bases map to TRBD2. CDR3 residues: CATGSGRTGELFF. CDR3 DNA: TGTGCCACGGGTAGCGGGAGGACGGGGGAGCTGTTTTTT.